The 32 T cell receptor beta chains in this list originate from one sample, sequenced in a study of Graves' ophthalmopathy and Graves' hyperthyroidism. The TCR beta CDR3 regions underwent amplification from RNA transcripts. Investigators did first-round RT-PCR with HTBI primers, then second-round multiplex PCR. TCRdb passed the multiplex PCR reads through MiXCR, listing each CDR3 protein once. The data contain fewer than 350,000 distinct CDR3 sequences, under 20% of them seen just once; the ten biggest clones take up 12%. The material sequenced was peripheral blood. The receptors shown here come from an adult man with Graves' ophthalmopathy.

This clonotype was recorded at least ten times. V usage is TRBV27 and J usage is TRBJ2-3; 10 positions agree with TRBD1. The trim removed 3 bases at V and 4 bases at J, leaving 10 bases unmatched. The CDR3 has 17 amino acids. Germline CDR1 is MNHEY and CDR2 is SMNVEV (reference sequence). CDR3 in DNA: TGTGCCAGCAGTTTGCGGAGGACAGGGGGTACCTCAGATACGCAGTATTTT. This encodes CASSLRRTGGTSDTQYF.

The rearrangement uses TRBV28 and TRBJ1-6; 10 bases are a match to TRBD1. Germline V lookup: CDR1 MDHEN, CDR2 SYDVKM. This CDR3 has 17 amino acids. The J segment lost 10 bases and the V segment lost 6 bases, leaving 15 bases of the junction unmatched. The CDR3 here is CASSHPGTGDLRSPLHF. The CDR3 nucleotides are TGTGCCAGCAGCCACCCCGGGACAGGGGATTTAAGGTCACCCCTCCACTTT.

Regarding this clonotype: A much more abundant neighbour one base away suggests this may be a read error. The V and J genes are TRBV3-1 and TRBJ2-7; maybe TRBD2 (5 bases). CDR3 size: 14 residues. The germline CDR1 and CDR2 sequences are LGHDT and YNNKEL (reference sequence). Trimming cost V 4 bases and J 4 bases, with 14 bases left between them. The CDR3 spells CASSPIGNNYEQYF. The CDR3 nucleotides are TGTGCCAGCAGCCCTATCGGGAACAATTACGAGCAGTACTTC.

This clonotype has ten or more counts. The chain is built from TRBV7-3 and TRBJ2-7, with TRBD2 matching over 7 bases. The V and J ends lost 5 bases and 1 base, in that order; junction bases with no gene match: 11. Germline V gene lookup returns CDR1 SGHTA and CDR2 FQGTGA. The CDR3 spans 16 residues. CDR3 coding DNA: TGTGCCAGCAGCCCACGGGGCGGGGGTCGTTCCTACGAGCAGTACTTC. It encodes CASSPRGGGRSYEQYF. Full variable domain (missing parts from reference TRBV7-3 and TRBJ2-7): GAGVSQTPSNKVTEKGKYVELRCDPISGHTALYWYRQSLGQGPEFLIYFQGTGAADDSGLPNDRFFAVRPEGSVSTLKIQRTERGDSAVYLCASSPRGGGRSYEQYFGPGTRLTVT.

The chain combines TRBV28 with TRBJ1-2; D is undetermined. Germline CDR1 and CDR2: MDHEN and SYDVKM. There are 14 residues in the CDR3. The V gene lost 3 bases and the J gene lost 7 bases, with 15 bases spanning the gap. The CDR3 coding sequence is TGTGCCAGCAGTTTGGCTGGTATTTTGAGTGGCTACACCTTC. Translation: CASSLAGILSGYTF.

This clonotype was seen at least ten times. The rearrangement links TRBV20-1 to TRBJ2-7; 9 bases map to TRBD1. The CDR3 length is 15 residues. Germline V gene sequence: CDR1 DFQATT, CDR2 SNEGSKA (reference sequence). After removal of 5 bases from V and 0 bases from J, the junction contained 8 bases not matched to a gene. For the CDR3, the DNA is TGCAGTGCTGGGGTGGGGACAGGGTCCTCCTACGAGCAGTACTTC. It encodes CSAGVGTGSSYEQYF.

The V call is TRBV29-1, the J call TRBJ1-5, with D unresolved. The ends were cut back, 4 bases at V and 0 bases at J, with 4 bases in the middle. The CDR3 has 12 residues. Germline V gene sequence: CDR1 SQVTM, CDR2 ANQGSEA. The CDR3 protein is CSVGFSNQPQHF. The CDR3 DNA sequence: TGCAGCGTTGGATTTAGCAATCAGCCCCAGCATTTT. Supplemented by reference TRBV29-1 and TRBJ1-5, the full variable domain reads SAVISQKPSRDICQRGTSLTIQCQVDSQVTMMFWYRQQPGQSLTLIATANQGSEATYESGFVIDKFPISRPNLTFSTLTVSNMSPEDSSIYLCSVGFSNQPQHFGDGTRLSIL.

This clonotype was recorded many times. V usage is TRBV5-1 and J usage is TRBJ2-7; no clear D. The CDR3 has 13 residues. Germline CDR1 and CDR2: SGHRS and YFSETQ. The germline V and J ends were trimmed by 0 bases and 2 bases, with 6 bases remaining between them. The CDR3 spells CASSLVLAYEQYF. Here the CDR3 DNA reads TGCGCCAGCAGCTTGGTCCTAGCCTACGAGCAGTACTTC.

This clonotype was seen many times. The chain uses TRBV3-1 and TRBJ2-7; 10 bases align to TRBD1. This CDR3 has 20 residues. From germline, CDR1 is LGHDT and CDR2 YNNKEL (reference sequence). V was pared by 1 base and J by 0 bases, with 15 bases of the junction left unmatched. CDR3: CASSQGSAKDRTGGSYEQYF. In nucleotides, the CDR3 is TGTGCCAGCAGCCAAGGATCAGCAAAGGATCGGACAGGGGGCTCCTACGAGCAGTACTTC.

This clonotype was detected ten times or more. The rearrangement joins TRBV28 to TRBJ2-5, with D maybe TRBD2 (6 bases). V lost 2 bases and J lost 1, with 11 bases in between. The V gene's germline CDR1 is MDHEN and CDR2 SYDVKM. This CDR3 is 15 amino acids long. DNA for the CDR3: TGTGCCAGCAGTTTAGCCAGGGACTTCCAAGAGACCCAGTACTTC. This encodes CASSLARDFQETQYF. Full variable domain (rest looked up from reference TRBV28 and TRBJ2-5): DVKVTQSSRYLVKRTGEKVFLECVQDMDHENMFWYRQDPGLGLRLIYFSYDVKMKEKGDIPEGYSVSREKKERFSLILESASTNQTSMYLCASSLARDFQETQYFGPGTRLLVL.

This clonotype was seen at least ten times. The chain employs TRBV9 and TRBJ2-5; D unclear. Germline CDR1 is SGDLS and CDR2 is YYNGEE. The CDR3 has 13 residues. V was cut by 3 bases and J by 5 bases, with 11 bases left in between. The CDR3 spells CASSGHLEETQYF. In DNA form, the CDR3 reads TGTGCCAGCAGCGGCCACTTGGAGGAGACCCAGTACTTC.

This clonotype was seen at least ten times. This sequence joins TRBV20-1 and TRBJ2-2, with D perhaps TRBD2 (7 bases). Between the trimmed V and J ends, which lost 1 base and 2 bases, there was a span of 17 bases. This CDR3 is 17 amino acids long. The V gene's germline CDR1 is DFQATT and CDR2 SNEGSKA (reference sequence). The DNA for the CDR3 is TGCAGTGCTAGAGTCCCTGGGGGGGGGGCCAACACCGGGGAGCTGTTTTTT. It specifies CSARVPGGGANTGELFF.

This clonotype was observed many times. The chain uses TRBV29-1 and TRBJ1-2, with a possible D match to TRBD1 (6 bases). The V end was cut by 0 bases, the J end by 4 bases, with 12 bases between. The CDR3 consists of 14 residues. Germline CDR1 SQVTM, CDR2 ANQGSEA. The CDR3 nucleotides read TGCAGCGTTGAAGAGAGTACAGGGATCTATGGCTACACCTTC. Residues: CSVEESTGIYGYTF.

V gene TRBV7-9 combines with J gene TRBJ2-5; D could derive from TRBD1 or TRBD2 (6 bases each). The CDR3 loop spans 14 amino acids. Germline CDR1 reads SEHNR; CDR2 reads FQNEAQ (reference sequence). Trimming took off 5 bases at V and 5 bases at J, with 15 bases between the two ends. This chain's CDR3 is CASSKGHRGETQYF. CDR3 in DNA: TGTGCCAGCAGCAAGGGACACCGGGGGGAGACCCAGTACTTC.

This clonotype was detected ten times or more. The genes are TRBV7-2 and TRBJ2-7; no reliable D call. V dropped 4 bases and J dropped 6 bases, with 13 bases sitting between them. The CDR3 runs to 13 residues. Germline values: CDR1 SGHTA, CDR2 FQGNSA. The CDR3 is CASSSLAGFEQYF. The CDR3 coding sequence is TGTGCCAGCAGCTCCCTGGCCGGGTTCGAGCAGTACTTC.

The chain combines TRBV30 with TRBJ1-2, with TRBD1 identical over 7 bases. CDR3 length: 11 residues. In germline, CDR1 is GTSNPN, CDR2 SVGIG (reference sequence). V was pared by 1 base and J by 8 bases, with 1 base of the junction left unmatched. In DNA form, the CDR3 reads TGTGCCTGGAGTGGGACAGGCGGCTACACCTTC. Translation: CAWSGTGGYTF.

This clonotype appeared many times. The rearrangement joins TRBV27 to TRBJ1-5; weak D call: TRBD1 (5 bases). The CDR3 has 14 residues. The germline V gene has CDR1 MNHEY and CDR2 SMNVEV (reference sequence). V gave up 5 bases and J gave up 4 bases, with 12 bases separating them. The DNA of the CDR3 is TGTGCCAGCAGTCGGGGCAGACTAAATCAGCCCCAGCATTTT. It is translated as CASSRGRLNQPQHF.

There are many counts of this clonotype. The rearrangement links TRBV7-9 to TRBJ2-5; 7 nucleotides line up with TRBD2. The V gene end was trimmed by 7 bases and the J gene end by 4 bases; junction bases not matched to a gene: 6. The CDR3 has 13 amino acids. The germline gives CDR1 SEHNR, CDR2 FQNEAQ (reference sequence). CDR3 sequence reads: CASISPGGETQYF. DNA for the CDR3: TGTGCCAGCATCAGCCCGGGAGGAGAGACCCAGTACTTC.

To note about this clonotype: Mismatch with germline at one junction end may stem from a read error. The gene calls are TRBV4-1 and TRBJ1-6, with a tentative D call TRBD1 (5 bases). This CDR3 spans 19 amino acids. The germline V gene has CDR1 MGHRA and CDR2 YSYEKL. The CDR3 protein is CASSQVAGTALHINSPRHF. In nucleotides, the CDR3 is TGCGCCAGCAGCCAAGTGGCCGGGACGGCACTCCACATTAACTCACCCCGCCACTTT.

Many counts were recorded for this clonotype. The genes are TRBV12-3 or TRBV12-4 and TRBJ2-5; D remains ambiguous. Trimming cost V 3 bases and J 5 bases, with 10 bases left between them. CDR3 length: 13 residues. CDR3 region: CASSFTMRETQYF. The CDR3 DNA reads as TGTGCCAGCAGTTTCACCATGAGGGAGACCCAGTACTTC.

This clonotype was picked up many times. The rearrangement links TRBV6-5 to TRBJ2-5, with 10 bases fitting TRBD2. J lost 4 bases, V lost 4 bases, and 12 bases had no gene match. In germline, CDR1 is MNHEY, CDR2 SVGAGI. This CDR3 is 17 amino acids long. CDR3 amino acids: CASSLISAGGLRETQYF. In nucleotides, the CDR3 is TGTGCCAGCAGTTTAATCTCAGCGGGGGGGCTAAGAGAGACCCAGTACTTC.

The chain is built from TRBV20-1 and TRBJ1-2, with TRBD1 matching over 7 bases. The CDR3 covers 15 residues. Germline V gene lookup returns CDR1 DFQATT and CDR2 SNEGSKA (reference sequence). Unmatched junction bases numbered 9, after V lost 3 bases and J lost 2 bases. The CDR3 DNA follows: TGCAGTGCTAGCGGGCCTACAGGGGAGAACTATGGCTACACCTTC. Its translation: CSASGPTGENYGYTF.

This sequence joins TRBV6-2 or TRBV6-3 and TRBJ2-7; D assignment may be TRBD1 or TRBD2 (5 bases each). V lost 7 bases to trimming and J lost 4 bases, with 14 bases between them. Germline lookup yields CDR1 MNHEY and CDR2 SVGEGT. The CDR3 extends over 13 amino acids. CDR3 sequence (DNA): TGTGCCAGCAACCGGGACGGATCATACGAGCAGTACTTC. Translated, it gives CASNRDGSYEQYF.

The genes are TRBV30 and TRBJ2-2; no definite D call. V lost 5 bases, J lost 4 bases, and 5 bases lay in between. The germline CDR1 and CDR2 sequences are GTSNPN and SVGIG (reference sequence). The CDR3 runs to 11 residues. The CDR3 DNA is TGTGCCTGGGCGAGCACCGGGGAGCTGTTTTTT. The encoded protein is CAWASTGELFF. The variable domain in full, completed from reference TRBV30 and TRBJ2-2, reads SQTIHQWPATLVQPVGSPLSLECTVEGTSNPNLYWYRQAAGRGLQLLFYSVGIGQISSEVPQNLSASRPQDRQFILSSKKLLLSDSGFYLCAWASTGELFFGEGSRLTVL.

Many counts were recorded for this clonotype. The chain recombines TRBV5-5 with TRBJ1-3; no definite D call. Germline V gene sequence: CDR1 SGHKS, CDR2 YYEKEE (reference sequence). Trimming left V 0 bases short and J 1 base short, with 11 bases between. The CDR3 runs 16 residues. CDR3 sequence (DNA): TGTGCCAGCAGCTTGGATCAGCGACGTTCTGGAAACACCATATATTTT. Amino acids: CASSLDQRRSGNTIYF.

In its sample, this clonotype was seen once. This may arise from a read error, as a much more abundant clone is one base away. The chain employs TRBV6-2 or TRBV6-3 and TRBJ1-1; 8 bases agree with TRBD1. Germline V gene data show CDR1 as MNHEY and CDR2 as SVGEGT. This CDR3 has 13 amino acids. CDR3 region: CAGSYRGDGEAFF. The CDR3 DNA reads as TGTGCCGGCAGCTACAGGGGGGACGGTGAAGCTTTCTTT.

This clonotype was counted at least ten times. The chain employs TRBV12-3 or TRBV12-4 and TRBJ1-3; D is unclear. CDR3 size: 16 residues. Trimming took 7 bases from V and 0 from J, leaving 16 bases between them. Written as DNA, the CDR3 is TGTGCCAGCACCCTCGGGAACGTTAACTCTGGAAACACCATATATTTT. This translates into CASTLGNVNSGNTIYF.

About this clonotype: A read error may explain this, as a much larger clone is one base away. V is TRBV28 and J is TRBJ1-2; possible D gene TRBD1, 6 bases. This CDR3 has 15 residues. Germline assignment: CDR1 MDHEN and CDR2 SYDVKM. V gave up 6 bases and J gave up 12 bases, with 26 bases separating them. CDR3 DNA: TGTGCCAGCAGACCTGGGGCAGCGGGGACCGGGGGCCACACCTTC. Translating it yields CASRPGAAGTGGHTF.

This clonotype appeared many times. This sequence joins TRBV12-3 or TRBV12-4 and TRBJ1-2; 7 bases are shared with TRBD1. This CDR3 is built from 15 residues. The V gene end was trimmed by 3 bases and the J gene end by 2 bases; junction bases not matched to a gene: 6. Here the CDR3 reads CASSFEGASNYGYTF. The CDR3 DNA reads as TGTGCCAGCAGTTTTGAGGGGGCTTCCAACTATGGCTACACCTTC.

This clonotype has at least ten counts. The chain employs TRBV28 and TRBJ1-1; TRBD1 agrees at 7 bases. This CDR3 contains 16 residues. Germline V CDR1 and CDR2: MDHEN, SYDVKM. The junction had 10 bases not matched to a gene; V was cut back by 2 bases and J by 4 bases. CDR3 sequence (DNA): TGTGCCAGCAGTTTACCGGGAATCAGGGGGACCACTGAAGCTTTCTTT. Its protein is CASSLPGIRGTTEAFF.

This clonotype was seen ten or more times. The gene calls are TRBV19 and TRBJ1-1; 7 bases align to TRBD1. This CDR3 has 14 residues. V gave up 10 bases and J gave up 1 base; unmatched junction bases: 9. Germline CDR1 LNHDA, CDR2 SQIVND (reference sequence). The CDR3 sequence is CATRTGGTNTEAFF. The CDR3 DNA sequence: TGTGCCACCCGGACAGGAGGCACGAACACTGAAGCTTTCTTT.

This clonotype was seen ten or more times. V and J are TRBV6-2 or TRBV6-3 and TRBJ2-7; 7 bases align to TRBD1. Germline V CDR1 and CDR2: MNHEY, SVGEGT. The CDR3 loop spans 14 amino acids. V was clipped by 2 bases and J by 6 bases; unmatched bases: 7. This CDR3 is CASSYPGQVREQYF. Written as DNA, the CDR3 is TGTGCCAGCAGTTACCCTGGACAGGTACGCGAGCAGTACTTC.